This T cell receptor beta chain was observed in a study of molecular identifiers for immune sequencing clone quantification. Study-level information: Replicate experiments took RNA from around 18,000 or 91,000 naive CD8 cells, divided it five ways and sequenced four. Whole-study findings and limits: Beyond 20 RNA copies, clones held over 98% of effector molecules, compared with under 1% in naive cells.

Per the germline V gene, CDR1 is PRHDT and CDR2 is FYEKMQ (reference sequence). The CDR3 has 16 residues. V was clipped by 6 bases and J by 2 bases; unmatched bases: 6. This clonotype was counted between two and nine times. The target antigen is unknown. MiXCR, applied by TCRdb to the PCR reads, yields one record per CDR3 protein. The table has hundreds of thousands of distinct CDR3 sequences, around 20% seen once. The sequence was obtained from a human donor in good health. Some libraries in this study had Jurkat cell RNA spiked in. Sequencing input: naive CD8+ T cells from blood, with Jurkat cell RNA spiked in. The sample's subset: FACS-sorted CD8+CD4-CCR7+CD45RA+ naive T cells. The chain uses TRBV13 and TRBJ2-7, with TRBD2 matching 14 bases. CDR3 protein: CASSLTSGRAPYEQYF. The CDR3 nucleotides are TGTGCCAGCAGTCTGACTAGCGGGAGGGCCCCCTACGAGCAGTACTTC.